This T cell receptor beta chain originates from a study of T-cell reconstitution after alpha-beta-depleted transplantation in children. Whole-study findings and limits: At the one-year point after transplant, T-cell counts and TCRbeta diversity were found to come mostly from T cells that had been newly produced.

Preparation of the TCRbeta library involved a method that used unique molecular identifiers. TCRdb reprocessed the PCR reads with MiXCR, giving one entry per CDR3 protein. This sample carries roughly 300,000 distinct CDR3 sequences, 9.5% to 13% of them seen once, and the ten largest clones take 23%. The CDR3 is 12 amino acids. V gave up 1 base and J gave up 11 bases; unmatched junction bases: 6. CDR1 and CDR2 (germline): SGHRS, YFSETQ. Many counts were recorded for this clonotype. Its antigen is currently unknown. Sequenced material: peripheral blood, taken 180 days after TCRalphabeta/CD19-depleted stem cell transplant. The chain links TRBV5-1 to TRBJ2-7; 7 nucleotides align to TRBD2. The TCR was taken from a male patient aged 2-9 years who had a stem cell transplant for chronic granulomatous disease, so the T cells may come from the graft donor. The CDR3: CASSLLDGGKYF. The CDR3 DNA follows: TGCGCCAGCAGCTTGTTGGACGGGGGGAAGTACTTC.